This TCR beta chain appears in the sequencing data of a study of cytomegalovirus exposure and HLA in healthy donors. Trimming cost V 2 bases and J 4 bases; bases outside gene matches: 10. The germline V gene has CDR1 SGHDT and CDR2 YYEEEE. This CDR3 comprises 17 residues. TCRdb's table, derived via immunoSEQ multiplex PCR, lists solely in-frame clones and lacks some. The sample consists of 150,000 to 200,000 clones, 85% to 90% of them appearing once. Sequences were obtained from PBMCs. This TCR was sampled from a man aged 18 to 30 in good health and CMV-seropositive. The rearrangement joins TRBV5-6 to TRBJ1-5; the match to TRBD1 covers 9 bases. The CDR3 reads CASSFLDGQGMNQPQHF. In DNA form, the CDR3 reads TGTGCCAGCAGCTTTCTTGATGGACAGGGGATGAATCAGCCCCAGCATTTT.